The T cell receptor (beta chain) under discussion was sequenced for a study of regulatory T cells in long-lasting Graves disease. Noted time point: newly diagnosed GD, antithyroid drugs for less than 3 months. PBMCs provided the RNA from which the TCR library was made. Building of the TCR beta libraries involved iRepertoire HTBI primers and Arm-PCR of CDR3 regions. TCRdb recomputed calls from the multiplex PCR reads with MiXCR, one row per CDR3 protein. Of some 250,000 distinct CDR3 sequences listed, about 20% were seen once; the top ten hold about 14%. The CDR3 loop spans 17 amino acids. Germline assignment: CDR1 MNHEY and CDR2 SMNVEV (reference sequence). Losses at the gene ends were 5 bases for V and 4 bases for J; bases not matched to a gene: 13. Many counts were recorded for this clonotype. A further study also used this sample, focusing on T cells in Graves' hyperthyroidism and ophthalmopathy.

The TCR comes from a woman in her 30s with Graves disease. This specimen was peripheral blood mononuclear cells (PBMCs), taken at new diagnosis, from a patient treated with antithyroid drugs. V and J are TRBV27 and TRBJ2-1; 8 positions match TRBD1. CDR3 in DNA: TGTGCCAGCAGTCTAAGTCCGGGACAGGTTATTTACAATGAGCAGTTCTTC. As protein: CASSLSPGQVIYNEQFF.